This T cell receptor (beta chain) was sequenced for a study of response to subunit inactivated influenza vaccine. MiXCR was run by TCRdb on the RT-PCR reads, yielding one entry per CDR3 protein. The data contain about 620,000 distinct CDR3 sequences, around 11% of them singletons. This clonotype was seen only a few times. This CDR3 has 14 residues. With 7 bases removed from V and 7 bases from J, the gap between germline ends came to 17 bases. This same sample was also part of a study on T cells expressing NK-cell markers. As reported in that work: 5'RACE template switching with UMIs produced the TCR beta cDNA. From sorted CD3+CD56+NKG2C+, CD3+CD56+NKG2C- and CD3+CD56-NKG2C+ T cells came the TCR beta repertoires.

The specimen was PBMCs from blood, collected on the day of vaccination. This clonotype was sampled from a man aged 45-65 years who received an inactivated influenza vaccine. The chain links TRBV12-3 or TRBV12-4 to TRBJ2-4, with no clear D. The CDR3 reads CASNLASLSNIQYF. For the CDR3, the DNA is TGTGCCAGCAATTTGGCTTCCCTATCCAACATTCAGTACTTC.